These 27 T cell receptor beta chains were all obtained from the same sample, sequenced in a study of shared clonotypes between healthy human individuals. This table comes from immunoSEQ multiplex PCR, and its TCRdb copy is limited to in-frame clones, with some not included. The table shows about 2 million clones, with roughly 94% occurring only once. The sample consisted of naive CD4+ T cells sorted from blood. The subset: CD45RA+ positively selected. Receptors were obtained from a man younger than 30 in good health.

This clone was counted once. J is TRBJ2-1 and V is TRBV28; 11 bases are a match to TRBD1. Trimming at V came to 5 bases and at J to 3 bases, leaving 6 bases not matched to a gene. Germline-derived CDR1 and CDR2 are MDHEN and SYDVKM. The CDR3 is 16 amino acids. The CDR3 bases are TGTGCCAGCAGTCCTACCGGGACAGGGGGCTACAATGAGCAGTTCTTC. Translating gives CASSPTGTGGYNEQFF.

The count of this clone is one. V usage is TRBV11-2 and J usage is TRBJ2-5, with D hard to call. CDR3 length: 14 amino acids. V dropped 0 bases and J dropped 7 bases, with 12 bases sitting between them. Germline V CDR1 and CDR2: SGHAT, FQNNGV. In nucleotides, the CDR3 is TGTGCCAGCAGCTTAGATATGGCAGGACGGACCCAGTACTTC. Protein: CASSLDMAGRTQYF.

V is TRBV7-8 and J is TRBJ1-6; 8 nucleotides match TRBD1. From germline, CDR1 is SGHVS and CDR2 FQNEAQ. Unmatched junction bases numbered 9, after V lost 3 bases and J lost 8 bases. There are 16 residues in the CDR3. CDR3 amino acids: CASSLGDRRTYSPLHF. CDR3 bases: TGTGCCAGCAGCTTGGGGGACAGGAGGACCTATTCACCCCTCCACTTT.

This chain uses TRBV11-1 with TRBJ2-3; 11 nucleotides align to TRBD2. This CDR3 has 16 residues. The germline V gene has CDR1 SGHAT and CDR2 FQDESV (reference sequence). The trim removed 5 bases at V and 0 bases at J, leaving 4 bases unmatched. The CDR3 spells CASSTTSGGSTDTQYF. CDR3 sequence (DNA): TGTGCCAGCAGCACCACTAGCGGGGGTAGCACAGATACGCAGTATTTT.

The genes are TRBV28 and TRBJ1-4; weak D call: TRBD1 (5 bases). The CDR3 is made up of 15 amino acids. V lost 5 bases and J lost 8, with 18 bases in between. The germline CDR1 and CDR2 sequences are MDHEN and SYDVKM. CDR3 in amino acids: CASSGAWNGNEKLFF. CDR3 sequence (DNA): TGTGCCAGCAGTGGGGCGTGGAATGGGAACGAAAAACTGTTTTTT.

This clone showed up many times. Other DNA sequences in the same sample also yield this CDR3. J is TRBJ2-7 and V is TRBV4-1; the match to TRBD1 covers 11 bases. This CDR3 has 16 amino acids. V dropped 1 base and J dropped 2; count of bases not matched to a gene: 4. CDR1 MGHRA and CDR2 YSYEKL come from the germline V gene. CDR3 coding DNA: TGCGCCAGCAGCCAAGTTCAGGGACAGGGGGCCTACGAGCAGTACTTC. Amino acid sequence: CASSQVQGQGAYEQYF.

Concerning this clone: Other DNA sequences in the same sample also yield this CDR3. V and J are TRBV30 and TRBJ1-2, with a tentative D call TRBD1 (5 bases). The germline V and J ends were trimmed by 3 bases and 7 bases, with 9 bases remaining between them. This CDR3 spans 11 amino acids. Germline loops: CDR1 GTSNPN, CDR2 SVGIG (reference sequence). CDR3 sequence: CAWSGGGGYTF. In DNA, the CDR3 is TGTGCCTGGAGCGGGGGTGGTGGCTACACCTTC.

The chain combines TRBV7-8 with TRBJ2-7; 11 nucleotides match TRBD1. V shed 3 bases, J shed 7 bases, and the junction held 8 bases outside the gene matches. Looked up from germline, CDR1 is SGHVS and CDR2 is FQNEAQ. This CDR3 is built from 15 residues. CDR3 region: CASSLDRGPSGEQYF. The CDR3, as DNA: TGTGCCAGCAGCTTGGACAGGGGGCCCTCGGGTGAGCAGTACTTC.

The V gene is TRBV5-4, the J gene TRBJ2-2; 7 bases fit TRBD1. Germline CDR1 and CDR2: SGHNT and YYREEE (reference sequence). This CDR3 is 16 amino acids long. V lost 0 bases, J lost 4 bases, and 6 bases stayed unmatched. CDR3 coding DNA: TGTGCCAGCAGCTTGGGTACAGGGGCAGGCACCGGGGAGCTGTTTTTT. Its protein product is CASSLGTGAGTGELFF.

The chain combines TRBV7-2 with TRBJ2-3; 8 bases map to TRBD2. Trimming cost V 1 base and J 6 bases; bases outside gene matches: 12. The CDR3 spans 17 residues. Germline values: CDR1 SGHTA, CDR2 FQGNSA. The CDR3 DNA reads as TGTGCCAGCAGCTTAGGCGTTAGCGGGAAGCCTGGGGATACGCAGTATTTT. It is translated as CASSLGVSGKPGDTQYF.

The V call is TRBV28, the J call TRBJ1-1; possible D gene TRBD1, 6 bases. The CDR3 is 15 residues long. The germline V and J ends were trimmed by 0 bases and 0 bases, with 8 bases remaining between them. Germline-derived CDR1 and CDR2 are MDHEN and SYDVKM. The chain's CDR3 is CASSLWRTVNTEAFF. CDR3 coding DNA: TGTGCCAGCAGTTTATGGCGGACAGTGAACACTGAAGCTTTCTTT.

This chain links TRBV7-2 with TRBJ2-2, with D unclear. CDR1 and CDR2 (germline): SGHTA, FQGNSA. V was shortened by 1 base and J by 0 bases, with 9 bases between the two germline ends. The CDR3 loop spans 16 amino acids. Written as DNA, the CDR3 is TGTGCCAGCAGCTTAGGGTCAGGTTCGAACACCGGGGAGCTGTTTTTT. Protein: CASSLGSGSNTGELFF.

J is TRBJ2-7 and V is TRBV5-1; 7 nucleotides match TRBD2. CDR1 and CDR2 (germline): SGHRS, YFSETQ. The V gene end was trimmed by 0 bases and the J gene end by 6 bases; junction bases not matched to a gene: 3. The CDR3 is 13 amino acids. CDR3: CASSLGLAAEQYF. CDR3 nucleotides: TGCGCCAGCAGCTTGGGGCTAGCGGCCGAGCAGTACTTC. The entire variable domain, with the rest obtained from reference TRBV5-1 and TRBJ2-7, is as follows: KAGVTQTPRYLIKTRGQQVTLSCSPISGHRSVSWYQQTPGQGLQFLFEYFSETQRNKGNFPGRFSGRQFSNSRSEMNVSTLELGDSALYLCASSLGLAAEQYFGPGTRLTVT.

The rearrangement joins TRBV9 to TRBJ2-5; D remains ambiguous. V lost 0 bases, J lost 5 bases, and 8 bases lay in between. This CDR3 has 13 amino acids. Germline CDR1 and CDR2: SGDLS and YYNGEE. CDR3 amino acids: CASSVGAGETQYF. The DNA of the CDR3 is TGTGCCAGCAGCGTAGGCGCCGGGGAGACCCAGTACTTC.

The rearrangement uses TRBV6-5 and TRBJ1-2; no reliable D call. Germline V gene sequence: CDR1 MNHEY, CDR2 SVGAGI. The CDR3 loop spans 13 amino acids. With 0 bases removed from V and 4 bases from J, the gap between germline ends came to 6 bases. The CDR3, as DNA: TGTGCCAGCAGTTACTCGAGAACCTATGGCTACACCTTC. Its protein product is CASSYSRTYGYTF.

The V and J genes are TRBV6-5 and TRBJ2-3, with D unclear. Germline V gene lookup returns CDR1 MNHEY and CDR2 SVGAGI. This CDR3 spans 14 amino acids. V dropped 2 bases and J dropped 2 bases, with 8 bases sitting between them. CDR3 DNA sequence: TGTGCCAGCAGTTACGACTGGGACACAGATACGCAGTATTTT. Its protein is CASSYDWDTDTQYF.

This chain connects TRBV30 to TRBJ1-2; 8 positions match TRBD1. Germline lookup yields CDR1 GTSNPN and CDR2 SVGIG (reference sequence). The V segment lost 4 bases and the J segment 8 bases; nucleotides outside the gene matches: 6. There are 12 residues in the CDR3. CDR3 in amino acids: CAWNGQGGGYTF. CDR3 nucleotide sequence: TGTGCCTGGAACGGACAGGGCGGAGGCTACACCTTC.

The chain carries TRBV2 and TRBJ2-3; D remains ambiguous. The germline CDR1 and CDR2 sequences are SNHLY and FYNNEI. V was shortened by 5 bases and J by 7 bases, with 7 bases between the two germline ends. The CDR3 sequence is 11 residues long. The CDR3 is CASSFFNTQYF. The CDR3 coding sequence is TGTGCCAGCAGTTTCTTCAATACGCAGTATTTT.

Concerning this clone: Distinct nucleotide sequences in the sample also encode this CDR3. This chain joins TRBV19 and TRBJ1-5, with D hard to call. The CDR3 has 14 amino acids. CDR1 is LNHDA, CDR2 SQIVND, per germline (reference sequence). Trimming took off 6 bases at V and 0 bases at J, with 9 bases between the two ends. CDR3 DNA: TGTGCCAGTAGACGGACTTATAGCAATCAGCCCCAGCATTTT. This encodes CASRRTYSNQPQHF.

Notes on this clone: At the DNA level, this CDR3 is encoded by other sequences in the same sample as well. The V call is TRBV5-1, the J call TRBJ1-4, with 7 bases fitting TRBD1. Germline assignment: CDR1 SGHRS and CDR2 YFSETQ. V was pared by 0 bases and J by 3 bases, with 2 bases of the junction left unmatched. There are 15 residues in the CDR3. CDR3 amino acids: CASSLDGTANEKLFF. The CDR3 DNA reads TGCGCCAGCAGCTTGGATGGGACAGCTAATGAAAAACTGTTTTTT.

With respect to this clone: In the same sample, other DNA sequences code for this CDR3. The chain has TRBV7-2 and TRBJ2-3; the D gene is possibly TRBD2 (5 bases). CDR1 is SGHTA and CDR2 is FQGNSA in the germline V gene. Trimming cost V 2 bases and J 3 bases, with 9 bases left between them. The length of the CDR3 is 14 residues. The CDR3 coding sequence is TGTGCCAGCAGCTTAAGCCTAGCAACAGATACGCAGTATTTT. It yields the protein CASSLSLATDTQYF.

This chain connects TRBV9 to TRBJ2-7, with D perhaps matching TRBD2 (5 bases). Germline V CDR1 and CDR2: SGDLS, YYNGEE. The ends were cut back, 1 base at V and 6 bases at J, with 11 bases in the middle. The CDR3 is 13 amino acids. DNA for the CDR3: TGTGCCAGCAGCGTATCATCGGCGGGCGAGCAGTACTTC. It is translated as CASSVSSAGEQYF.

In its sample, this clone was seen once. The genes are TRBV14 and TRBJ1-2, with D perhaps matching TRBD1 (6 bases). Trimming took 4 bases from V and 0 from J, leaving 21 bases between them. Per germline, CDR1 SGHDN and CDR2 FVKESK. The CDR3 totals 18 residues. The CDR3 sequence: CASSPGQSRAMANYGYTF. Written as DNA, the CDR3 is TGTGCCAGCAGCCCAGGACAGTCCCGGGCCATGGCTAACTATGGCTACACCTTC.

The chain is built from TRBV6-6 and TRBJ2-4; weak D call: TRBD2 (5 bases). The CDR3 consists of 16 residues. The V end was cut by 5 bases, the J end by 3 bases, with 17 bases between. The germline CDR1 and CDR2 sequences are MNHNY and SVGAGI (reference sequence). In DNA form, the CDR3 reads TGTGCCAGCAGTCCCCGGGGTAGTGCGAACAAAAACATTCAGTACTTC. Amino acids: CASSPRGSANKNIQYF.

The V and J genes are TRBV5-1 and TRBJ1-4; tentatively, D is TRBD1 (6 bases). V was cut by 0 bases and J by 8 bases, with 14 bases left in between. Germline CDR1 and CDR2: SGHRS and YFSETQ. CDR3 length: 15 amino acids. CDR3 sequence: CASSLAAGGEEKLFF. Here the CDR3 DNA reads TGCGCCAGCAGCTTGGCCGCGGGGGGCGAAGAAAAACTGTTTTTT.

The V call is TRBV9, the J call TRBJ2-5, with TRBD2 identical over 8 bases. J lost 5 bases, V lost 2 bases, and 5 bases had no gene match. Germline V gene sequence: CDR1 SGDLS, CDR2 YYNGEE. The CDR3 has 14 residues. The CDR3 DNA reads TGTGCCAGCAGCGTTACGGGGGGGCTTGAGACCCAGTACTTC. Its translation is CASSVTGGLETQYF.

The gene calls are TRBV10-1 and TRBJ2-1, with D unclear. V lost 3 bases, J lost 8 bases, and 14 bases lay in between. Germline-derived CDR1 and CDR2 are WNHNN and SYGVQD (reference sequence). The CDR3 is 14 amino acids. CDR3 protein: CASSDRPLGYEQFF. CDR3 sequence (DNA): TGCGCCAGCAGTGACCGCCCTCTGGGCTATGAGCAGTTCTTC.